This TCR beta chain was retrieved from a study of blood T cell repertoires in COVID-19. Whole-study context: Specimens from acute and convalescent COVID-19 originated in the United States, Italy and Spain. From T cells, B-cell-depleted T cells, or PBMCs came the material, which was cDNA or gDNA.

In the original processing: Reference gene primer amplification gave nucleated cell count estimates. Clones were sequenced by immunoSEQ multiplex PCR, and TCRdb holds only the in-frame ones, with some missing. V, J and clone size are those of that table, while D and trimming were read from the DNA. Counted here are roughly 250,000 clones, about 87% occurring once; the ten biggest clones make up about 4%. CDR3 size: 12 residues. The V gene lost 3 bases and the J gene lost 8 bases, with 10 bases spanning the gap. The germline V gene encodes CDR1 MGHDK and CDR2 SYGVNS. V gene TRBV25-1 combines with J gene TRBJ1-2; TRBD1 is a possible D gene (5 bases). The TCR sequence derives from a woman aged 40-49 years with acute or convalescent COVID-19. Input material: peripheral blood. CDR3 loop: CASSEGLWGYTF. DNA of the CDR3: TGTGCCAGCAGTGAGGGGCTATGGGGCTACACCTTC.